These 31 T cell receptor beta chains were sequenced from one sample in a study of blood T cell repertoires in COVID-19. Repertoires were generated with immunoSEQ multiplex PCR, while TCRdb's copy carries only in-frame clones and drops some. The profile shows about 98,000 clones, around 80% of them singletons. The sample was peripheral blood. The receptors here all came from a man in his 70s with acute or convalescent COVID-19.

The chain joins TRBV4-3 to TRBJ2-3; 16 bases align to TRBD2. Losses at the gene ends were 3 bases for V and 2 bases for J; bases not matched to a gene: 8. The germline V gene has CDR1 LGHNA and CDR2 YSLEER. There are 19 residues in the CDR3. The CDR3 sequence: CASSQEGTSGRAVTDTQYF. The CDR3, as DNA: TGCGCCAGCAGCCAGGAAGGGACTAGCGGGAGGGCGGTCACAGATACGCAGTATTTT.

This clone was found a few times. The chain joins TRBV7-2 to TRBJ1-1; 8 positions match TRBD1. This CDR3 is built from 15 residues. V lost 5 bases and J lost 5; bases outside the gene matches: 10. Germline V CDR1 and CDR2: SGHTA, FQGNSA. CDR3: CASSPRDRRETEAFF. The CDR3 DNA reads TGTGCCAGCAGCCCCCGGGACAGGAGGGAAACTGAAGCTTTCTTT.

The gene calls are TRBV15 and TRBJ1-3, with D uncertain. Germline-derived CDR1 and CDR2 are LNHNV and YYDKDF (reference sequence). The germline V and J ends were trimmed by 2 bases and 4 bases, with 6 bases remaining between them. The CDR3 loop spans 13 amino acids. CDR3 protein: CATSRNQGNTIYF. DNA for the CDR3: TGTGCCACCAGCAGAAACCAGGGAAACACCATATATTTT.

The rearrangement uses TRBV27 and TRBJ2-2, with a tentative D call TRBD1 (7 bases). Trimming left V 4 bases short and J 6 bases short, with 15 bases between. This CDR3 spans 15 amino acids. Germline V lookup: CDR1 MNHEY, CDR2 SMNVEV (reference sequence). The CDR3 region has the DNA TGTGCCAGCAGTTCAGGGGGGAGATTGGCCGGGGAGCTGTTTTTT. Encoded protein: CASSSGGRLAGELFF.

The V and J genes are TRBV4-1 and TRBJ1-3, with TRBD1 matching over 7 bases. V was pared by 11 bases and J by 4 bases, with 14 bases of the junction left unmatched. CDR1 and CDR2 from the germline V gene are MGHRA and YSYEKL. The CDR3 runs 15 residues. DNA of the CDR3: TGCGCCCGCCGCCGCCCAGGGGGTAACGGAAACACCATATATTTT. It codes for CARRRPGGNGNTIYF.

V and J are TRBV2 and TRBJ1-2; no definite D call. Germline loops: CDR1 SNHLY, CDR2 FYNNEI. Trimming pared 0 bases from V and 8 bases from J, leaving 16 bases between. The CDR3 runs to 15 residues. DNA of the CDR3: TGTGCCAGCAGTGAAGCGATGAGGTCGCCCCGCGGCTACACCTTC. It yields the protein CASSEAMRSPRGYTF.

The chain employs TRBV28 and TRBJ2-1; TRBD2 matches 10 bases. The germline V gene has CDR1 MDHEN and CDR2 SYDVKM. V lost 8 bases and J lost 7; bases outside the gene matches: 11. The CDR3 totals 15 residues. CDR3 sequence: CASGFLAGVANEQFF. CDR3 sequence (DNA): TGTGCCAGCGGGTTTCTAGCGGGAGTAGCTAATGAGCAGTTCTTC.

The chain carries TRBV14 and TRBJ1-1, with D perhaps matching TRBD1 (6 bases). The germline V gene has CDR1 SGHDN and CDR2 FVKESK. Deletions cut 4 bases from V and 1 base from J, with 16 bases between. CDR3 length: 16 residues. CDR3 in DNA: TGTGCCAGCAGCCTCGCAGGACAGACTTGGAACACTGAAGCTTTCTTT. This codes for CASSLAGQTWNTEAFF.

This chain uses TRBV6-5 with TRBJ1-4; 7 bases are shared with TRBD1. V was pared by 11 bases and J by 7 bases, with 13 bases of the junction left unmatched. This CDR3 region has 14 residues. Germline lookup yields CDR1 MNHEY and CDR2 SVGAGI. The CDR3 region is CAAGYRGIGEKLFF. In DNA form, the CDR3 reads TGTGCCGCGGGGTACAGGGGAATAGGTGAAAAACTGTTTTTT.

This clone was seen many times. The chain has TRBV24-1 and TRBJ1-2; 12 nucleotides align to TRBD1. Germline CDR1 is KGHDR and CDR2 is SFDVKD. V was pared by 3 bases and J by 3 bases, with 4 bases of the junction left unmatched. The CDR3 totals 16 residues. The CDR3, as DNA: TGTGCCACCAGTGATAAGGGACAGGGGGCTCACTATGGCTACACCTTC. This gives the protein CATSDKGQGAHYGYTF.

The CDR3 region is CASSQEELFGTANTGELFF. The CDR3 DNA sequence: TGCGCCAGCAGCCAAGAAGAACTTTTTGGGACAGCGAACACCGGGGAGCTGTTTTTT. The chain employs TRBV4-3 and TRBJ2-2, with TRBD1 matching 7 bases. CDR1 and CDR2 (germline): LGHNA, YSLEER. The V and J ends lost 0 bases and 0 bases, in that order; junction bases with no gene match: 10. The CDR3 is 19 amino acids.

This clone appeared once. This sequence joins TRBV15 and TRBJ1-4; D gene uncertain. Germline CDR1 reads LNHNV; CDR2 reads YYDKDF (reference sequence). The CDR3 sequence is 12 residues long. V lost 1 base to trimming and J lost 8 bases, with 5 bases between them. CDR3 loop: CATSRVREKLFF. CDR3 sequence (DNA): TGTGCCACCAGCAGAGTCAGGGAAAAACTGTTTTTT.

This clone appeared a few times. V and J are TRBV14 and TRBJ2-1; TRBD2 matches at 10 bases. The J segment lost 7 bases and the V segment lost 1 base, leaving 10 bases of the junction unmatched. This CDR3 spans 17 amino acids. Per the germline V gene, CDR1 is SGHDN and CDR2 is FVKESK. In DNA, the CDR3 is TGTGCCAGCAGCCAAGGTCGGCGTCTAGCGGGAGTGAATGAGCAGTTCTTC. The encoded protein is CASSQGRRLAGVNEQFF.

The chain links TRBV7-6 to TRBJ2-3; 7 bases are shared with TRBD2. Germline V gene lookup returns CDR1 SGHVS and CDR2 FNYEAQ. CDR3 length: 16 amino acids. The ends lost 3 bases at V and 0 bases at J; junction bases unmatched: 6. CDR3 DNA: TGTGCCAGCAGCTTCCCCCAGCGGGGAAGCACAGATACGCAGTATTTT. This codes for CASSFPQRGSTDTQYF.

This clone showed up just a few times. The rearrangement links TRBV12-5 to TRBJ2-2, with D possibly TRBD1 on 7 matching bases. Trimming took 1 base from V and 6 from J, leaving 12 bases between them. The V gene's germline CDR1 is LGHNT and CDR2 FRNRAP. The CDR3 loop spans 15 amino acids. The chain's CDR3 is CASGLGTGEAGELFF. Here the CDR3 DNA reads TGTGCTAGTGGTTTGGGAACAGGGGAGGCCGGGGAGCTGTTTTTT. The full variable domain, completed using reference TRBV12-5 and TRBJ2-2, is DARVTQTPRHKVTEMGQEVTMRCQPILGHNTVFWYRQTMMQGLELLAYFRNRAPLDDSGMPKDRFSAEMPDATLATLKIQPSEPRDSAVYFCASGLGTGEAGELFFGEGSRLTVL.

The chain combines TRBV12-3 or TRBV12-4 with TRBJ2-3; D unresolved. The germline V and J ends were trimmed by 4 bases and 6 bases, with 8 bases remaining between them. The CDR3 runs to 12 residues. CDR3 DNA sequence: TGTGCCAGCAGTTCCCCCCCGGATACGCAGTATTTT. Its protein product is CASSSPPDTQYF.

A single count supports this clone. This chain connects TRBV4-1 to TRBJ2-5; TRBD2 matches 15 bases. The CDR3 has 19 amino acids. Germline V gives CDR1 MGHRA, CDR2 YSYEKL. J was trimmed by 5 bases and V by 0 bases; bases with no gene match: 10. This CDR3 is CASSQDGPGLAGGVETQYF. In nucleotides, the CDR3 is TGCGCCAGCAGCCAAGATGGCCCGGGACTAGCGGGAGGTGTGGAGACCCAGTACTTC.

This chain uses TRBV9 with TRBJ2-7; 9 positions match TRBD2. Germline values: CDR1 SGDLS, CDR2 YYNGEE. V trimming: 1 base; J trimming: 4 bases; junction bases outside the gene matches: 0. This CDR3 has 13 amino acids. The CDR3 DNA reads TGTGCCAGCAGCGTAACTAGCGGGTACGAGCAGTACTTC. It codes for CASSVTSGYEQYF.

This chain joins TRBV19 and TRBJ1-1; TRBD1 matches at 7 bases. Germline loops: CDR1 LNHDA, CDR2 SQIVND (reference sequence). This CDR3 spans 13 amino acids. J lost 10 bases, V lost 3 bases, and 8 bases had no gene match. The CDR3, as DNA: TGTGCCAGTAGTATTCGGGGGCAGGGGGTAGCTTTCTTT. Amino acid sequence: CASSIRGQGVAFF. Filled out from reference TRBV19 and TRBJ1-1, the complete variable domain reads DGGITQSPKYLFRKEGQNVTLSCEQNLNHDAMYWYRQDPGQGLRLIYYSQIVNDFQKGDIAEGYSVSREKKESFPLTVTSAQKNPTAFYLCASSIRGQGVAFFGQGTRLTVV.

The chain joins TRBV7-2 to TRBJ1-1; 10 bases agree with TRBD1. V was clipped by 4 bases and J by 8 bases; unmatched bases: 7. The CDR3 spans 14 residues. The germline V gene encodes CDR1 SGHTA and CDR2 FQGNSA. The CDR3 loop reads CASSSGTGAAEAFF. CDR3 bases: TGTGCCAGCAGCTCCGGGACAGGGGCGGCGGAAGCTTTCTTT.

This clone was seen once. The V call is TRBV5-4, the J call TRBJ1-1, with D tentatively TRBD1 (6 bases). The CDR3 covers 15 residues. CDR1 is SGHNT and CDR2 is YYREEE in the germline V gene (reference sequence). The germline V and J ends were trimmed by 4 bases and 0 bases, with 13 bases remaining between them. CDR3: CASSGPGHMNTEAFF. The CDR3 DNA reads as TGTGCCAGCAGCGGGCCGGGACATATGAACACTGAAGCTTTCTTT. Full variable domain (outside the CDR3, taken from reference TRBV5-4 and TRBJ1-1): ETGVTQSPTHLIKTRGQQVTLRCSSQSGHNTVSWYQQALGQGPQFIFQYYREEENGRGNFPPRFSGLQFPNYSSELNVNALELDDSALYLCASSGPGHMNTEAFFGQGTRLTVV.

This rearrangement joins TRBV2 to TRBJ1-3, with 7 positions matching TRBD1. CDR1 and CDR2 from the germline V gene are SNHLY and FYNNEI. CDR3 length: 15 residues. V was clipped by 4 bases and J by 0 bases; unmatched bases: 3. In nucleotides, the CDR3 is TGTGCCAGCAGTGGACAGGGAAACTCTGGAAACACCATATATTTT. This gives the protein CASSGQGNSGNTIYF.

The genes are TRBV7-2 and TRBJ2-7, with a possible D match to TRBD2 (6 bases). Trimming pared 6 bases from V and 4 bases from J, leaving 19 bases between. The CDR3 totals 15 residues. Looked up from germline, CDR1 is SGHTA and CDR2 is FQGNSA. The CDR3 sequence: CASSLRREVIYEQYF. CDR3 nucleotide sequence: TGTGCCAGCAGTCTTCGGCGGGAAGTCATATACGAGCAGTACTTC. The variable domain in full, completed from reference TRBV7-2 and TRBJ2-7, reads GAGVSQSPSNKVTEKGKDVELRCDPISGHTALYWYRQSLGQGLEFLIYFQGNSAPDKSGLPSDRFSAERTGGSVSTLTIQRTQQEDSAVYLCASSLRREVIYEQYFGPGTRLTVT.

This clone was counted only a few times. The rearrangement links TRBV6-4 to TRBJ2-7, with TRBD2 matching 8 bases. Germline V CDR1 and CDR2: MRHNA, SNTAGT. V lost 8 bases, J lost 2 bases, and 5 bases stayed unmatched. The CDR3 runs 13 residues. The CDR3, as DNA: TGTGCCAGCGAGGGACTAGGAGCCTACGAGCAGTACTTC. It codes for CASEGLGAYEQYF.

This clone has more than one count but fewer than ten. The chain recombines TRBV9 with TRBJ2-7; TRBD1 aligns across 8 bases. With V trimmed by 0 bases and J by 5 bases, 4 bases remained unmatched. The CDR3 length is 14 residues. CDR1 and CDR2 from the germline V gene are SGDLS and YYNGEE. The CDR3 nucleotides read TGTGCCAGCAGCGTAGGCAGGGGGCTCGACGAGCAGTACTTC. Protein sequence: CASSVGRGLDEQYF.

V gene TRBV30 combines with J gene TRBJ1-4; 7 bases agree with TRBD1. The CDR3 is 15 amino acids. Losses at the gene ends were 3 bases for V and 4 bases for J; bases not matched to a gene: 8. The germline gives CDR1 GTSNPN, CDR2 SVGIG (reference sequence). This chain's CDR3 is CAWRSRDRYNEKLFF. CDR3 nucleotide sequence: TGTGCCTGGAGAAGCCGGGACAGATATAATGAAAAACTGTTTTTT.

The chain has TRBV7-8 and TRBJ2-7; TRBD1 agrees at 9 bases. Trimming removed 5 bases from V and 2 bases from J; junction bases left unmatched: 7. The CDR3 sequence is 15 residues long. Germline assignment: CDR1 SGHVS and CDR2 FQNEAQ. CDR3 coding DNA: TGTGCCAGCAGCCTCGGACAGGGGCGACCCTACGAGCAGTACTTC. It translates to CASSLGQGRPYEQYF.

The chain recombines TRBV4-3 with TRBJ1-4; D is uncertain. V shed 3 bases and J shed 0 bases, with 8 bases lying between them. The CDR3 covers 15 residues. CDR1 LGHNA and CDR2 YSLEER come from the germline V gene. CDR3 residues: CASSQAVATNEKLFF. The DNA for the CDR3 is TGCGCCAGCAGCCAGGCGGTTGCAACTAATGAAAAACTGTTTTTT.

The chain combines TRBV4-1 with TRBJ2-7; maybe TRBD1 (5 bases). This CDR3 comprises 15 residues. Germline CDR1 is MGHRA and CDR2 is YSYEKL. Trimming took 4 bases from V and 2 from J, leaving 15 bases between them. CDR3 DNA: TGCGCCAGCAGCCCTGTACCTGACAGAGCCTACGAGCAGTACTTC. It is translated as CASSPVPDRAYEQYF.

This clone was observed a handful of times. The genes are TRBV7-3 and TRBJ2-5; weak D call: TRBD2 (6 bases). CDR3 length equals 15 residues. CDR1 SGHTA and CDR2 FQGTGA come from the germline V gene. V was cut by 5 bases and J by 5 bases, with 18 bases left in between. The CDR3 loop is CASSPGRRVGETQYF. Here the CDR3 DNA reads TGTGCCAGCAGCCCCGGACGGAGGGTTGGGGAGACCCAGTACTTC.

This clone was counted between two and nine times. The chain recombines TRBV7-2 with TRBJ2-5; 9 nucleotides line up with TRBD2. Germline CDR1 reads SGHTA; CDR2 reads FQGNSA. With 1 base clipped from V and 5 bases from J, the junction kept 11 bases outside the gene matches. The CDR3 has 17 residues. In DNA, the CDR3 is TGTGCCAGCAGCTTAGGGGGGCTAGCGGGATCTTGGGAGACCCAGTACTTC. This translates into CASSLGGLAGSWETQYF.